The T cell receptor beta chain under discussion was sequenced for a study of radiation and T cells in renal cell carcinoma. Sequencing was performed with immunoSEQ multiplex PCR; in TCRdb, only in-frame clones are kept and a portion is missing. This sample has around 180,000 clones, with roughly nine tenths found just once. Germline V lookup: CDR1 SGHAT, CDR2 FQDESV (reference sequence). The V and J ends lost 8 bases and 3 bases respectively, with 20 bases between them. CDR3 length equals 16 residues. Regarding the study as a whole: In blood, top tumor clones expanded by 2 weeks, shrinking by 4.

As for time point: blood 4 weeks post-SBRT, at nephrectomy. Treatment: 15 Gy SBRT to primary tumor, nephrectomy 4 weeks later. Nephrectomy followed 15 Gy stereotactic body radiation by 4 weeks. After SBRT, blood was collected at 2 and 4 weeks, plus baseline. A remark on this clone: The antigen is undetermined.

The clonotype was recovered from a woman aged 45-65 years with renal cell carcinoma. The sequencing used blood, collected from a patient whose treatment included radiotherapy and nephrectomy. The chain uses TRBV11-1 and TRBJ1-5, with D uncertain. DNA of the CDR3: TGTGCCAGCCGGCTTACCCTTTTCCCCCACAATCAGCCCCAGCATTTT. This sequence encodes CASRLTLFPHNQPQHF.